One and the same sample provided the 17 T cell receptor beta chains below, sequenced in a study of T cells in Graves' hyperthyroidism and ophthalmopathy. The investigators amplified TCR beta CDR3 regions from RNA transcripts. The HTBI set primed first-round TCR CDR3 RT-PCR. Via MiXCR, TCRdb re-called the multiplex PCR reads, giving one row per CDR3 protein. The sample consists of approximately 600,000 distinct CDR3 sequences, over 12% of them appearing once. The sequencing sample was made of blood. The receptors derive from a woman aged 18-29 years with Graves' ophthalmopathy.

The chain is built from TRBV28 and TRBJ2-1, with 9 bases lining up with TRBD2. V was pared by 6 bases and J by 0 bases, with 9 bases of the junction left unmatched. Germline CDR1 and CDR2: MDHEN and SYDVKM. The CDR3 covers 17 residues. The CDR3 is CASRVGSSGSSYNEQFF. In DNA, the CDR3 is TGTGCCAGCAGGGTGGGGAGTAGCGGGAGCTCCTACAATGAGCAGTTCTTC.

In its sample, this clonotype was seen many times. V and J are TRBV7-3 and TRBJ2-1; 9 bases map to TRBD2. CDR1 is SGHTA and CDR2 is FQGTGA in the germline V gene. Trimming took 2 bases from V and 2 from J; bases not matched to a gene: 4. The CDR3 is 16 amino acids. CDR3 bases: TGTGCCAGCAGCTTACTAGCGGGACCAACCTACAATGAGCAGTTCTTC. Its translation is CASSLLAGPTYNEQFF.

The V and J genes are TRBV4-1 and TRBJ2-7; TRBD2 matches 8 bases. This CDR3 has 17 amino acids. Germline trimming cut 4 bases from V and 3 bases from J; bases unmatched to any gene: 14. CDR1 MGHRA and CDR2 YSYEKL come from the germline V gene. Here the CDR3 reads CASSLHASAGDYYEQYF. CDR3 nucleotide sequence: TGCGCCAGCAGCCTCCACGCTTCAGCGGGAGACTACTACGAGCAGTACTTC.

In its sample, this clonotype was seen a few times. This sequence joins TRBV6-1 and TRBJ1-4; possible D gene TRBD1, 5 bases. CDR3 size: 17 residues. The V end was cut by 2 bases, the J end by 0 bases, with 13 bases between. Germline V CDR1 and CDR2: MNHNS, SASEGT. The CDR3 loop is CASSESKTVATNEKLFF. CDR3 coding DNA: TGTGCCAGCAGTGAAAGTAAGACAGTTGCAACTAATGAAAAACTGTTTTTT.

This clonotype was seen only a few times. The chain links TRBV7-9 to TRBJ2-5, with D possibly being TRBD2 (5 bases). Trimming removed 3 bases from V and 13 bases from J, with 15 bases in between. Germline CDR1 reads SEHNR; CDR2 reads FQNEAQ (reference sequence). The CDR3 runs 12 residues. The CDR3 is CASSFEGRDRYF. CDR3 nucleotides: TGTGCCAGCAGCTTTGAAGGTCGGGATAGGTACTTC.

This chain joins TRBV29-1 and TRBJ1-2, with D unclear. V gave up 4 bases and J gave up 2 bases, with 11 bases separating them. The germline gives CDR1 SQVTM, CDR2 ANQGSEA. CDR3 length equals 13 residues. The CDR3 region is CSVAGRLNYGYTF. The CDR3 DNA reads TGCAGCGTTGCAGGACGGCTGAACTATGGCTACACCTTC.

This clonotype has a count of ten or more. The rearrangement links TRBV6-1 to TRBJ2-3, with 7 bases aligning to TRBD1. The CDR3 runs to 16 residues. The trim removed 5 bases at V and 1 base at J, leaving 9 bases unmatched. The germline V gene encodes CDR1 MNHNS and CDR2 SASEGT. The CDR3 DNA reads TGTGCCAGCAGTCTAGGACAGGATTCGGGCACAGATACGCAGTATTTT. Amino acid sequence: CASSLGQDSGTDTQYF.

In this sample, this clonotype turned up many times. The J gene is TRBJ2-7, the V gene TRBV7-9; D assignment may be TRBD1 or TRBD2 (5 bases each). Trimming stripped 4 bases from V and 2 bases from J, with 15 bases between. This CDR3 contains 15 residues. Germline V gene data show CDR1 as SEHNR and CDR2 as FQNEAQ (reference sequence). CDR3 nucleotides: TGTGCCAGCAGCTCGGAAGGCAGAGGGGCCTACGAGCAGTACTTC. Protein: CASSSEGRGAYEQYF.

The V gene is TRBV12-3 or TRBV12-4, the J gene TRBJ2-7; 14 nucleotides agree with TRBD2. The trim removed 1 base at V and 4 bases at J, leaving 18 bases unmatched. The CDR3 runs 21 residues. CDR3 bases: TGTGCCAGCAGTTTAGTGTTTACTCCGGGACTAGCGGGAGATGGTTGGTACGAGCAGTACTTC. It is translated as CASSLVFTPGLAGDGWYEQYF.

This clonotype was detected ten times or more. This sequence joins TRBV7-9 and TRBJ1-5; TRBD1 matches 7 bases. The CDR3 spans 15 residues. Looked up from germline, CDR1 is SEHNR and CDR2 is FQNEAQ (reference sequence). The V gene end was trimmed by 5 bases and the J gene end by 6 bases; junction bases not matched to a gene: 10. The CDR3 reads CASSHDRERGQPQHF. CDR3 nucleotide sequence: TGTGCCAGCAGCCACGACAGGGAAAGAGGTCAGCCCCAGCATTTT.

This clonotype was seen repeatedly, ten times or more. At one end, the junction sequence differs from germline, possibly due to a read error. The chain links TRBV5-5 to TRBJ2-1; D remains ambiguous. CDR1 is SGHKS, CDR2 YYEKEE, per germline (reference sequence). The CDR3 totals 13 residues. The CDR3 DNA follows: TGTGCCAGCAGTTTGGAACCCTACAATGAGCAGTTCTTC. This sequence encodes CASSLEPYNEQFF.

The chain links TRBV12-3 or TRBV12-4 to TRBJ1-2, with D possibly TRBD1 on 5 matching bases. V was cut by 5 bases and J by 4 bases, with 14 bases left in between. This CDR3 is built from 14 residues. Here the CDR3 DNA reads TGTGCCAGCAGTCCCCTCCGGGGCCCCTATGGCTACACCTTC. The encoded protein is CASSPLRGPYGYTF.

This clonotype was recorded many times. CDR3 DNA sequence: TGCAGCGTTGAAGGGACGACTAGCGGGAGTTATCGCGAGCAGTACTTC. This sequence encodes CSVEGTTSGSYREQYF. This chain links TRBV29-1 with TRBJ2-7, with 12 nucleotides matching TRBD2. V was pared by 1 base and J by 6 bases, with 10 bases of the junction left unmatched. The length of the CDR3 is 16 residues. CDR1 and CDR2 from the germline V gene are SQVTM and ANQGSEA.

This clonotype was detected ten times or more. The chain has TRBV5-5 and TRBJ1-5; 9 positions agree with TRBD1. CDR1 and CDR2 (germline): SGHKS, YYEKEE (reference sequence). J lost 1 base, V lost 4 bases, and 3 bases had no gene match. This CDR3 has 15 amino acids. In nucleotides, the CDR3 is TGTGCCAGCAGCCGGACAGGGGCCAGCAATCAGCCCCAGCATTTT. Protein product: CASSRTGASNQPQHF.

This clonotype was detected many times. This chain connects TRBV28 to TRBJ2-7; 9 positions match TRBD2. The CDR3 has 15 residues. V shed 7 bases and J 2 bases; nucleotides not matched to a gene: 9. CDR1 is MDHEN, CDR2 SYDVKM, per germline. Written as DNA, the CDR3 is TGTGCCAGCACATTGACTAGCGGATCCCCCTACGAGCAGTACTTC. Translation gives CASTLTSGSPYEQYF.

A single count supports this clonotype. The chain recombines TRBV4-3 with TRBJ2-3; D is unclear. Germline loops: CDR1 LGHNA, CDR2 YSLEER. V was clipped by 0 bases and J by 3 bases, with 7 bases between them. The length of the CDR3 is 14 residues. The CDR3 DNA follows: TGCGCCAGCAGCCAAGATATGAGGACAGATACGCAGTATTTT. It codes for CASSQDMRTDTQYF.

This chain joins TRBV27 and TRBJ1-5; 7 positions agree with TRBD1. The CDR3 length is 14 residues. V was clipped by 5 bases and J by 3 bases; unmatched bases: 4. Germline V lookup: CDR1 MNHEY, CDR2 SMNVEV (reference sequence). The CDR3 sequence: CASSLQGINQPQHF. The CDR3 DNA follows: TGTGCCAGCAGTCTACAGGGGATCAATCAGCCCCAGCATTTT.